This T cell receptor beta chain was identified in a study of blood T cell repertoires in COVID-19 (dated by TCRdb to 2020 to 2021). Looking at the study overall: Collaborator samples came from the United States, Italy and Spain and covered acute and convalescent phases of COVID-19. The sample metadata nearly always contained a de-identified subject ID, COVID-19 status, age in years and sex. A freely available public database, intended as a resource for researchers studying the immune response to SARS-CoV-2, is where the repertoires were released. The prospective study material was composed of cDNA or gDNA derived from T cells, B-cell-depleted T cells, or PBMCs. Samples came from the ongoing ImmuneRACE study (first 160 participants) plus 1,254 subjects from 6 global collaborators. HLA class I and class II types, where available, came from metadata supplied by the sample provider rather than from assay-based typing. The dataset comprised deeply sampled blood TCRbeta repertoires from subjects exposed to, actively infected with, or recovered from COVID-19. The research as a whole found: The quantity of clinical and demographic metadata differed by source and by participant and was supplied without curation.

Clipping removes 4 bases from V and 5 bases from J, with 11 as the unmatched junction base count. CDR1 and CDR2 (SGHNT, YYREEE) derive from the germline V gene (reference sequence). From the cysteine up to the phenylalanine, the CDR3 has a length of 16 residues. Only the CDR3 DNA is retained, 48 bases long and in frame from the first base. In regard to this clone: It has no known antigen specificity. There are no base qualities to consult, and no much larger clone falls within one base.

The immunoSEQ Assay, a bias-controlled multiplex PCR, was used to amplify TCRbeta CDR3 regions from genomic DNA. The study's own analysis went as follows. Within the assay, amplification of reference gene primers was used to estimate how many nucleated cells each sample contained. To quantify the absolute abundance of each unique TCRbeta CDR3 rearrangement, sequence reads were collapsed and filtered. For each sample, productive Simpson clonality was calculated by taking the square root of Simpson's diversity index across productive rearrangements. In its TCRdb copy, this immuneACCESS table keeps in-frame sequences only and misses some clones. Where compared with another copy, unresolved V genes explain less than half of these, and the others have no known cause. V and J calls plus clone size are reproduced from that table; the DNA served to infer D and trimming. Recorded for this sample are hundreds of thousands of clones; around nine tenths of them occurred a single time. Around 1.2% of the sample comes from the top ten.

Whole blood was collected in K2EDTA tubes by collaborating institutions according to the institutions' own protocols. For TCRbeta analysis, collaborator samples were shipped as frozen whole blood, as isolated PBMCs, or as DNA extracted from either sample type. The receptor was isolated from a man aged 65 to 85 with acute or convalescent COVID-19. Recombination linked TRBV5-4 to TRBJ2-2; TRBD1 lines up with 7 middle nucleotides. The specimen was peripheral blood. The sequenced DNA: TGTGCCAGCAGCGTCCTTCCGGGACAGACGACCGGGGAGCTGTTTTTT. Its product reads: CASSVLPGQTTGELFF.